Below are 28 T cell receptor beta chains sequenced from a single sample in a study of blood T cell repertoires in COVID-19. TCRdb's copy holds only in-frame clones and misses some; the assay was immunoSEQ multiplex PCR. The sample carries 100,000 to 120,000 clones, 55% to 75% recorded once. Specimen: peripheral blood. These receptors came from a woman in her forties with acute or convalescent COVID-19.

This clone was detected only a few times. The chain recombines TRBV9 with TRBJ1-6; 7 bases are shared with TRBD1. V was pared by 0 bases and J by 8 bases, with 5 bases of the junction left unmatched. Looked up from germline, CDR1 is SGDLS and CDR2 is YYNGEE. This CDR3 is built from 15 residues. CDR3 sequence (DNA): TGTGCCAGCAGCGTAGGGAGGGACAGATATTCACCCCTCCACTTT. Amino acids: CASSVGRDRYSPLHF.

The V gene is TRBV27, the J gene TRBJ1-6; possibly TRBD1 for D (5 bases). V lost 3 bases and J lost 10, with 13 bases in between. The CDR3 length is 14 residues. Looked up from germline, CDR1 is MNHEY and CDR2 is SMNVEV (reference sequence). The CDR3, as DNA: TGTGCCAGCAGTTTTTCCACAGGCAGATCACCCCTCCACTTT. This translates into CASSFSTGRSPLHF.

This clone was counted once. The CDR3 nucleotides read TGTGCCAGTAGGCCGGGGGATCAGCCCCAGCATTTT. It translates to CASRPGDQPQHF. The V call is TRBV19, the J call TRBJ1-5, with a weak D call TRBD1 (5 bases). V lost 6 bases and J 5 bases, leaving 8 bases between the germline ends. CDR1 and CDR2 (germline): LNHDA, SQIVND (reference sequence). CDR3 length: 12 residues. Variable domain in full (rest from reference TRBV19 and TRBJ1-5): DGGITQSPKYLFRKEGQNVTLSCEQNLNHDAMYWYRQDPGQGLRLIYYSQIVNDFQKGDIAEGYSVSREKKESFPLTVTSAQKNPTAFYLCASRPGDQPQHFGDGTRLSIL.

The J gene is TRBJ2-3, the V gene TRBV7-3; 9 nucleotides match TRBD2. V shed 4 bases and J 6 bases; nucleotides not matched to a gene: 14. The V gene's germline CDR1 is SGHTA and CDR2 FQGTGA. The CDR3 runs 17 residues. The CDR3 loop is CASSSPKARGGTDTQYF. As DNA, the CDR3 is TGTGCCAGCAGCTCCCCTAAAGCGCGGGGGGGTACTGATACGCAGTATTTT.

The chain has TRBV18 and TRBJ1-1; D may be TRBD1 (6 bases). Germline CDR1 reads KGHSH; CDR2 reads LQKENI. Deletions cut 1 base from V and 4 bases from J, with 10 bases between. The CDR3 extends over 14 amino acids. CDR3 residues: CASSPRPGVTEAFF. CDR3 nucleotide sequence: TGTGCCAGCTCACCACGGCCAGGGGTCACTGAAGCTTTCTTT.

The chain combines TRBV6-1 with TRBJ2-1; TRBD1 might be the D (6 bases). The CDR3 contains 16 residues. Germline lookup yields CDR1 MNHNS and CDR2 SASEGT. Trimming removed 0 bases at V and 9 bases at J, with 18 bases between. The CDR3 nucleotides are TGTGCCAGCAGTGAAGCGGTATCTAGCAGGGGCGGTGAGCAGTTCTTC. It encodes CASSEAVSSRGGEQFF.

V usage is TRBV5-1 and J usage is TRBJ1-1; the D is unclear. This CDR3 is built from 15 residues. Looked up from germline, CDR1 is SGHRS and CDR2 is YFSETQ. Deletions cut 0 bases from V and 1 base from J, with 10 bases between. In nucleotides, the CDR3 is TGCGCCAGCAGCTTGGATGGGCAGAGGAACACTGAAGCTTTCTTT. This encodes CASSLDGQRNTEAFF.

The chain is built from TRBV9 and TRBJ2-3; no definite D call. The CDR3 is 14 amino acids. The V gene's germline CDR1 is SGDLS and CDR2 YYNGEE. The V gene lost 3 bases and the J gene lost 6 bases, with 14 bases spanning the gap. This chain's CDR3 is CASSERSLWDTQYF. Here the CDR3 DNA reads TGTGCCAGCAGCGAAAGAAGCCTTTGGGATACGCAGTATTTT.

The V and J genes are TRBV5-6 and TRBJ2-3; 16 nucleotides line up with TRBD2. V trimming: 4 bases; J trimming: 10 bases; junction bases outside the gene matches: 6. The germline CDR1 and CDR2 sequences are SGHDT and YYEEEE. The CDR3 runs to 15 residues. CDR3 region: CASSPGLAGGLPQYF. In DNA form, the CDR3 reads TGTGCCAGCAGCCCGGGACTAGCGGGGGGGCTCCCGCAGTATTTT.

This chain uses TRBV14 with TRBJ1-3, with D tentatively TRBD1 (6 bases). V was shortened by 6 bases and J by 0 bases, with 21 bases between the two germline ends. The CDR3 runs 18 residues. CDR1 SGHDN and CDR2 FVKESK come from the germline V gene. CDR3 DNA: TGTGCCAGCAGTTCCCGGGACACATATCGTTTCTCTGGAAACACCATATATTTT. This gives the protein CASSSRDTYRFSGNTIYF. The full variable domain, with the rest looked up from reference TRBV14 and TRBJ1-3, is EAGVTQFPSHSVIEKGQTVTLRCDPISGHDNLYWYRRVMGKEIKFLLHFVKESKQDESGMPNNRFLAERTGGTYSTLKVQPAELEDSGVYFCASSSRDTYRFSGNTIYFGEGSWLTVV.

The chain has TRBV3-1 (or the pseudogene TRBV3-2) and TRBJ2-1; 10 bases align to TRBD2. In germline, CDR1 is LGHDT, CDR2 YNNKEL (reference sequence). The V segment lost 4 bases and the J segment 6 bases; nucleotides outside the gene matches: 6. The CDR3 totals 15 residues. CDR3 bases: TGTGCCAGCAGCCGGGGGACTAGCGCGACCAATGAGCAGTTCTTC. It yields the protein CASSRGTSATNEQFF.

CDR3 in DNA: TGTGCCAGCCAACATTGGAGCGCGGGGGAAAAACTGTTTTTT. As protein: CASQHWSAGEKLFF. The chain links TRBV6-5 to TRBJ1-4, with D uncertain. The germline CDR1 and CDR2 sequences are MNHEY and SVGAGI. CDR3 length: 14 amino acids. V was pared by 8 bases and J by 8 bases, with 18 bases between.

This clone was detected a few times. The chain links TRBV5-1 to TRBJ2-6; TRBD1 matches 7 bases. CDR1 SGHRS and CDR2 YFSETQ come from the germline V gene. CDR3 length: 18 residues. The ends lost 1 base at V and 0 bases at J; junction bases unmatched: 7. In DNA form, the CDR3 reads TGCGCCAGCAGCTTGCTGTACAGGGGAACCTCTGGGGCCAACGTCCTGACTTTC. It specifies CASSLLYRGTSGANVLTF. Using reference TRBV5-1 and TRBJ2-6 for the parts outside the CDR3, the full variable domain is KAGVTQTPRYLIKTRGQQVTLSCSPISGHRSVSWYQQTPGQGLQFLFEYFSETQRNKGNFPGRFSGRQFSNSRSEMNVSTLELGDSALYLCASSLLYRGTSGANVLTFGAGSRLTVL.

The chain uses TRBV9 and TRBJ2-1; 11 bases match TRBD2. Germline CDR1 reads SGDLS; CDR2 reads YYNGEE. V was pared by 3 bases and J by 8 bases, with 7 bases of the junction left unmatched. The CDR3 has 15 amino acids. The CDR3 nucleotides read TGTGCCAGCAGCGCCGTTAGCGGGGGGGCCTATGAGCAGTTCTTC. Its translation: CASSAVSGGAYEQFF.

To note about this clone: At the DNA level, this CDR3 is encoded by other sequences in the same sample as well. The chain links TRBV12-3 or TRBV12-4 to TRBJ1-2, with a tentative D call TRBD1 (5 bases). Trimming left V 1 base short and J 2 bases short, with 5 bases between. The CDR3 is 13 amino acids. DNA of the CDR3: TGTGCCAGCAGTTTAGACAGGAACTATGGCTACACCTTC. Its translation is CASSLDRNYGYTF.

This clone was observed at least ten times. This rearrangement joins TRBV5-1 to TRBJ1-3; D ambiguous. V lost 0 bases and J 4 bases, leaving 14 bases between the germline ends. CDR1 is SGHRS and CDR2 is YFSETQ in the germline V gene. CDR3 size: 16 residues. In nucleotides, the CDR3 is TGCGCCAGCAGCTTGGGGCCCCCTGACACGGGAAACACCATATATTTT. Translation gives CASSLGPPDTGNTIYF.

The chain joins TRBV7-2 to TRBJ2-3, with 11 bases lining up with TRBD2. This CDR3 spans 18 amino acids. Per the germline V gene, CDR1 is SGHTA and CDR2 is FQGNSA. The V gene end was trimmed by 4 bases and the J gene end by 3 bases; junction bases not matched to a gene: 12. This chain's CDR3 is CASSYLGSGGAGTDTQYF. For the CDR3, the DNA is TGTGCCAGCAGCTACCTTGGTAGCGGGGGGGCAGGGACAGATACGCAGTATTTT.

The chain uses TRBV18 and TRBJ1-2; TRBD1 might be the D (6 bases). CDR3 length: 16 amino acids. Germline-derived CDR1 and CDR2 are KGHSH and LQKENI. Trimming removed 1 base from V and 0 bases from J, with 12 bases in between. CDR3 sequence (DNA): TGTGCCAGCTCACCACTGAGTCAGGGGACTAACTATGGCTACACCTTC. Encoded protein: CASSPLSQGTNYGYTF. Together with reference TRBV18 and TRBJ1-2, the CDR3 gives the full variable domain: NAGVMQNPRHLVRRRGQEARLRCSPMKGHSHVYWYRQLPEEGLKFMVYLQKENIIDESGMPKERFSAEFPKEGPSILRIQQVVRGDSAAYFCASSPLSQGTNYGYTFGSGTRLTVV.

V gene TRBV9 combines with J gene TRBJ1-3, with D possibly matching TRBD1 (5 bases). Trimming stripped 2 bases from V and 0 bases from J, with 18 bases between. Germline V gene lookup returns CDR1 SGDLS and CDR2 YYNGEE. The CDR3 spans 18 residues. CDR3 amino acids: CASSVDVGGLGSGNTIYF. The CDR3 DNA reads as TGTGCCAGCAGCGTCGATGTTGGGGGACTTGGCTCTGGAAACACCATATATTTT.

A few counts support this clone. Additional DNA sequences in this sample encode the identical CDR3. The V and J genes are TRBV27 and TRBJ1-5; D not resolved. CDR3 length: 12 amino acids. V gave up 4 bases and J gave up 3 bases, with 4 bases separating them. Germline V gene lookup returns CDR1 MNHEY and CDR2 SMNVEV (reference sequence). The CDR3 is CASSSYNQPQHF. The CDR3 nucleotides read TGTGCCAGCAGTTCTTACAATCAGCCCCAGCATTTT.

The chain is built from TRBV10-2 and TRBJ1-3; D unresolved. From germline, CDR1 is WSHSY and CDR2 SAAADI. The CDR3 sequence is 14 residues long. The ends were cut back, 2 bases at V and 0 bases at J, with 5 bases in the middle. In DNA, the CDR3 is TGCGCCAGCAGTGAGGGAGACTCTGGAAACACCATATATTTT. The encoded protein is CASSEGDSGNTIYF.

The chain couples TRBV11-2 to TRBJ2-1; TRBD2 agrees at 8 bases. Germline values: CDR1 SGHAT, CDR2 FQNNGV. With V trimmed by 4 bases and J by 5 bases, 10 bases remained unmatched. CDR3 size: 16 residues. As DNA, the CDR3 is TGTGCCAGCAGCTCTCCTGGCGGGGGGCCTAACAATGAGCAGTTCTTC. Protein: CASSSPGGGPNNEQFF.

The V call is TRBV4-1, the J call TRBJ2-5; TRBD1 matches 8 bases. Trimming removed 4 bases from V and 5 bases from J; junction bases left unmatched: 12. Germline assignment: CDR1 MGHRA and CDR2 YSYEKL. There are 16 residues in the CDR3. In DNA, the CDR3 is TGCGCCAGCAGCCTTGGGACAGGTATCTTTTCGGAGACCCAGTACTTC. This translates into CASSLGTGIFSETQYF.

This sequence joins TRBV28 and TRBJ1-1, with 7 bases matching TRBD1. Unmatched junction bases numbered 10, after V lost 8 bases and J lost 4 bases. The CDR3 consists of 14 residues. Per the germline V gene, CDR1 is MDHEN and CDR2 is SYDVKM. The CDR3 protein is CASQGQLFSTEAFF. In DNA form, the CDR3 reads TGTGCCAGCCAGGGACAGTTGTTTAGCACTGAAGCTTTCTTT.

CDR3 DNA: TGTGCCAGCAGCTTAATTGGAGGAGAGACCCAGTACTTC. Translation: CASSLIGGETQYF. The J gene is TRBJ2-5, the V gene TRBV11-3, with D perhaps TRBD2 (5 bases). Germline V CDR1 and CDR2: SGHNT, YENEEA. The CDR3 runs 13 residues. Trimming removed 2 bases from V and 4 bases from J, with 8 bases in between.

In its sample, this clone was seen many times. The gene calls are TRBV9 and TRBJ1-2; 9 nucleotides match TRBD1. V gave up 0 bases and J gave up 4 bases; unmatched junction bases: 4. This CDR3 region has 15 residues. In germline, CDR1 is SGDLS, CDR2 YYNGEE. DNA for the CDR3: TGTGCCAGCAGCGTAGGAGGGGACAGGGTCTATGGCTACACCTTC. Residues: CASSVGGDRVYGYTF.

The gene calls are TRBV6-5 and TRBJ1-1, with 7 nucleotides matching TRBD1. CDR1 is MNHEY and CDR2 is SVGAGI in the germline V gene. V trimming: 2 bases; J trimming: 6 bases; junction bases outside the gene matches: 3. The CDR3 totals 13 residues. CDR3 in amino acids: CASSYGTAAEAFF. CDR3 nucleotides: TGTGCCAGCAGTTACGGGACAGCCGCTGAAGCTTTCTTT.

The V gene is TRBV15, the J gene TRBJ1-5, with a possible D match to TRBD1 (6 bases). The CDR3 is 12 residues long. CDR1 is LNHNV, CDR2 YYDKDF, per germline (reference sequence). V lost 0 bases to trimming and J lost 12 bases, with 9 bases between them. Written as DNA, the CDR3 is TGTGCCACCAGCAGAGACAGGGGTCGCCAGCATTTT. Its translation is CATSRDRGRQHF.